A single sample is the source of the 17 T cell receptor beta chains below, sequenced in a study of blood T cell repertoires in COVID-19. Repertoires were generated with immunoSEQ multiplex PCR, while TCRdb's copy carries only in-frame clones and drops some. This table has approximately 220,000 clones, 75% to 90% appearing once. Sequencing used PBMCs or T cells enriched from blood (not recorded which). The receptors derive from a woman between 18 and 29 years old in a cohort exposed to, infected with or recovered from COVID-19 (not recorded which).

V is TRBV18 and J is TRBJ2-7; 7 nucleotides agree with TRBD1. V was clipped by 0 bases and J by 4 bases; unmatched bases: 3. CDR3 length: 14 amino acids. Per the germline V gene, CDR1 is KGHSH and CDR2 is LQKENI. DNA of the CDR3: TGTGCCAGCTCACCACCGGGACAGTGGTACGAGCAGTACTTC. Protein sequence: CASSPPGQWYEQYF.

The chain combines TRBV5-1 with TRBJ1-1; no clear D. The CDR3 spans 13 residues. Germline assignment: CDR1 SGHRS and CDR2 YFSETQ. V lost 5 bases to trimming and J lost 0 bases, with 8 bases between them. CDR3 sequence: CASSVRMNTEAFF. Written as DNA, the CDR3 is TGCGCCAGCAGTGTCCGTATGAACACTGAAGCTTTCTTT.

V and J are TRBV6-1 and TRBJ1-2; 9 bases are shared with TRBD1. The CDR3 consists of 16 residues. J lost 4 bases, V lost 4 bases, and 10 bases had no gene match. Per the germline V gene, CDR1 is MNHNS and CDR2 is SASEGT. The CDR3 DNA sequence: TGTGCCAGCAGTGGGGGACAGGGAGGACAGGGCTATGGCTACACCTTC. Encoded protein: CASSGGQGGQGYGYTF.

The chain uses TRBV4-1 and TRBJ2-5; D gene uncertain. The CDR3 is made up of 13 amino acids. Trimming pared 1 base from V and 2 bases from J, leaving 5 bases between. Germline CDR1 and CDR2: MGHRA and YSYEKL. The chain's CDR3 is CASSQVQQETQYF. CDR3 nucleotides: TGCGCCAGCAGCCAAGTACAGCAAGAGACCCAGTACTTC.

The chain has TRBV9 and TRBJ1-1; D may be TRBD1 (5 bases). The V gene's germline CDR1 is SGDLS and CDR2 YYNGEE. The ends were cut back, 2 bases at V and 1 base at J, with 9 bases in the middle. The CDR3 contains 14 residues. In nucleotides, the CDR3 is TGTGCCAGCAGCGTTGGGGCAGCGAACACTGAAGCTTTCTTT. Translating gives CASSVGAANTEAFF.

As for this clone: Other DNA sequences in the sample encode the same CDR3. The chain employs TRBV5-1 and TRBJ1-1; TRBD1 agrees at 7 bases. Germline V CDR1 and CDR2: SGHRS, YFSETQ. The CDR3 runs 14 residues. V lost 4 bases and J lost 0; bases outside the gene matches: 3. Here the CDR3 reads CASSSTGVNTEAFF. Here the CDR3 DNA reads TGCGCCAGCAGCAGCACAGGGGTGAACACTGAAGCTTTCTTT.

The chain is built from TRBV28 and TRBJ1-4; D is perhaps TRBD1 (6 bases). This CDR3 has 13 residues. Germline CDR1 and CDR2: MDHEN and SYDVKM. In nucleotides, the CDR3 is TGTGCTACAAATCGGGGCCAGGGGGAAAAACTGTTTTTT. Amino acid sequence: CATNRGQGEKLFF.

V gene TRBV5-1 combines with J gene TRBJ2-1, with 9 bases fitting TRBD2. J lost 6 bases, V lost 4 bases, and 14 bases had no gene match. CDR3 size: 17 residues. Germline-derived CDR1 and CDR2 are SGHRS and YFSETQ. CDR3 in DNA: TGCGCCAGCAGCCCGGAGGGGGTAGCGGGAGACGGCAATGAGCAGTTCTTC. Translated: CASSPEGVAGDGNEQFF.

V gene TRBV9 combines with J gene TRBJ1-5; TRBD1 agrees at 9 bases. J gave up 6 bases and V 4 bases, and 11 bases lay outside the gene matches. The CDR3 extends over 16 amino acids. From germline, CDR1 is SGDLS and CDR2 YYNGEE. CDR3 coding DNA: TGTGCCAGCAGCCCTTCCTCGGACAGGGGAGGTCAGCCCCAGCATTTT. This translates into CASSPSSDRGGQPQHF.

The chain carries TRBV11-2 and TRBJ2-7, with D perhaps TRBD1 (5 bases). Between the trimmed V and J ends, which lost 5 bases and 2 bases, there was a span of 13 bases. Germline CDR1 and CDR2: SGHAT and FQNNGV. The CDR3 totals 14 residues. The CDR3, as DNA: TGTGCCAGCAGCCCATACCTAGGGGCCTACGAGCAGTACTTC. Protein: CASSPYLGAYEQYF. Full variable domain (remainder filled in from reference TRBV11-2 and TRBJ2-7): EAGVAQSPRYKIIEKRQSVAFWCNPISGHATLYWYQQILGQGPKLLIQFQNNGVVDDSQLPKDRFSAERLKGVDSTLKIQPAKLEDSAVYLCASSPYLGAYEQYFGPGTRLTVT.

This chain links TRBV9 with TRBJ1-2; D gene uncertain. This CDR3 region has 15 residues. Per the germline V gene, CDR1 is SGDLS and CDR2 is YYNGEE. The germline V and J ends were trimmed by 0 bases and 1 base, with 10 bases remaining between them. CDR3 nucleotide sequence: TGTGCCAGCAGCGTAGTTGGAGTGGGTAACTATGGCTACACCTTC. It specifies CASSVVGVGNYGYTF.

The rearrangement uses TRBV2 and TRBJ2-1; 7 bases agree with TRBD1. This CDR3 is 15 amino acids long. The germline CDR1 and CDR2 sequences are SNHLY and FYNNEI. V shed 5 bases and J 1 base; nucleotides not matched to a gene: 5. CDR3 bases: TGTGCCAGCAGTCCCCGGGACAGATCCTACAATGAGCAGTTCTTC. Protein sequence: CASSPRDRSYNEQFF.

The chain joins TRBV9 to TRBJ1-2; no firm D call. The CDR3 extends over 15 amino acids. V dropped 2 bases and J dropped 8 bases, with 19 bases sitting between them. Germline CDR1 and CDR2: SGDLS and YYNGEE. The CDR3 bases are TGTGCCAGCAGCGTGAGTCCCCTCGCCCTCGAAGGCTACACCTTC. It codes for CASSVSPLALEGYTF.

The chain carries TRBV18 and TRBJ2-2; 9 nucleotides align to TRBD2. V was clipped by 5 bases and J by 5 bases; unmatched bases: 6. Germline V lookup: CDR1 KGHSH, CDR2 LQKENI. This CDR3 spans 15 amino acids. CDR3 region: CASSTRLAATGELFF. The CDR3 bases are TGTGCCAGCTCAACCCGACTAGCGGCTACCGGGGAGCTGTTTTTT.

The CDR3, as DNA: TGTGCCAGCAGTGAGAGGGTTGGGGAAAAACTGTTTTTT. Translation gives CASSERVGEKLFF. J is TRBJ1-4 and V is TRBV2; D remains unclear. CDR1 is SNHLY, CDR2 FYNNEI, per germline. This CDR3 spans 13 amino acids. The V and J ends lost 3 bases and 8 bases respectively, with 10 bases between them.

This chain uses TRBV7-3 with TRBJ2-3, with 7 nucleotides matching TRBD2. The junction had 5 bases not matched to a gene; V was cut back by 6 bases and J by 2 bases. The CDR3 runs to 14 residues. Germline V lookup: CDR1 SGHTA, CDR2 FQGTGA. The CDR3 reads CASRSSGNTDTQYF. The DNA for the CDR3 is TGTGCCAGCAGGTCTAGCGGCAACACAGATACGCAGTATTTT.

The chain couples TRBV15 to TRBJ1-3; D remains ambiguous. The CDR3 contains 15 residues. The V end was cut by 0 bases, the J end by 2 bases, with 8 bases between. CDR1 LNHNV and CDR2 YYDKDF come from the germline V gene (reference sequence). As DNA, the CDR3 is TGTGCCACCAGCAGAGATCTGGGCCCTGGAAACACCATATATTTT. Translated, it gives CATSRDLGPGNTIYF.